This T cell receptor beta chain was identified in a study of metastatic and nonmetastatic thyroid tumors. Across the whole study: Repertoire comparisons spanned blood and tumor or nodule tissue from malignant and benign thyroid patients.

In the authors' methods: CDR3 differences across clinicopathological groups were used to build a distant-metastasis classifier for papillary thyroid cancer. TCRdb re-called the PCR reads via MiXCR. The V and J calls here are based on TCRdb, not the publication. The profile shows about 5,600 clones, roughly 31% of them singletons. Study-level findings and limits: According to reports, the diversity of TCR beta was significantly higher in malignant thyroid tumors than in benign nodules, and this held in both blood and tumor samples.

Only a few counts were recorded for this clone. No antigen is known for it. The germline gives CDR1 MRHNA, CDR2 SNTAGT. The CDR3 is made up of 14 amino acids. Trimming removed 0 bases at V and 8 bases at J, with 11 bases between. Patients had received no treatment of any kind before thyroid surgery. The chain recombines TRBV6-4 with TRBJ2-1; TRBD2 is a possible D gene (5 bases). The sample consisted of adjacent normal tissue. The TCR was taken from a female donor with papillary thyroid cancer or a benign thyroid nodule (not recorded which). Some clones in this sample may be carry-over from other donors' samples. The CDR3 is CASSDSRAEDEQFF. CDR3 nucleotide sequence: TGTGCCAGCAGTGACTCGAGGGCTGAGGATGAGCAGTTCTTC.